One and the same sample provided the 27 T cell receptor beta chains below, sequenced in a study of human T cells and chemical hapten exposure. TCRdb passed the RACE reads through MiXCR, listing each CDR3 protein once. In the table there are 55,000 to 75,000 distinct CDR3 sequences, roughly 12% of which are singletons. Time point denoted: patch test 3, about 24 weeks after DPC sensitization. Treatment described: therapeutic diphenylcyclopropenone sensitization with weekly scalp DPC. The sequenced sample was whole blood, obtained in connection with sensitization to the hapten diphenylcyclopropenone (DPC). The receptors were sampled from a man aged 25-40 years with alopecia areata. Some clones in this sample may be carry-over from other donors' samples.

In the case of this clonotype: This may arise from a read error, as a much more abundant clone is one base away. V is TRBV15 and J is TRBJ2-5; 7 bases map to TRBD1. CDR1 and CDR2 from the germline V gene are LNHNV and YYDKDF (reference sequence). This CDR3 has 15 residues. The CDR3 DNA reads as TGTGCCACCAGCAGTTCCGGGACAGCTCAAGAGACCAAGTACTTC. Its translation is CATSSSGTAQETKYF.

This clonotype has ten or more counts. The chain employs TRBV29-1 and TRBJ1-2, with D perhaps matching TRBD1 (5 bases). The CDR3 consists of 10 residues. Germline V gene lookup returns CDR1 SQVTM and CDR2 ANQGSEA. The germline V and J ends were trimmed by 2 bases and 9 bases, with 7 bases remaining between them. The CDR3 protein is CSVEQGSYTF. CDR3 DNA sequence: TGCAGCGTTGAACAGGGCAGCTACACCTTC.

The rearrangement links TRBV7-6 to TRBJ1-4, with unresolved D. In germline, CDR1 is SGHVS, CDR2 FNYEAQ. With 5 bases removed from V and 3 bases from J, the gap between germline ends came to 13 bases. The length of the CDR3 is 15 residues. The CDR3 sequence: CASSLTEGSNEKLFF. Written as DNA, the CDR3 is TGTGCCAGCAGCCTCACGGAGGGTTCTAATGAAAAACTGTTTTTT. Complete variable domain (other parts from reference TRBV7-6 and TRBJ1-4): GAGVSQSPRYKVTKRGQDVALRCDPISGHVSLYWYRQALGQGPEFLTYFNYEAQQDKSGLPNDRFSAERPEGSISTLTIQRTEQRDSAMYRCASSLTEGSNEKLFFGSGTQLSVL.

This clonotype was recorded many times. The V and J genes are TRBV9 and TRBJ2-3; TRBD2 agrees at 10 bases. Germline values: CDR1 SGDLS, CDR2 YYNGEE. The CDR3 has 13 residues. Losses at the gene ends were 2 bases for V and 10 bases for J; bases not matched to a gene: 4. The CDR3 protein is CASSVGLAAPQYF. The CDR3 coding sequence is TGTGCCAGCAGCGTCGGACTAGCGGCCCCGCAGTATTTT.

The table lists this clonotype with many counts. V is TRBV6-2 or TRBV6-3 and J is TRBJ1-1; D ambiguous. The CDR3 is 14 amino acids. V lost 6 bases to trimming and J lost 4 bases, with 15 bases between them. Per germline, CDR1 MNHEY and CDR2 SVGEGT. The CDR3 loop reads CASSPAGGVTEAFF. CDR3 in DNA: TGTGCCAGCAGCCCGGCGGGTGGAGTCACTGAAGCTTTCTTT.

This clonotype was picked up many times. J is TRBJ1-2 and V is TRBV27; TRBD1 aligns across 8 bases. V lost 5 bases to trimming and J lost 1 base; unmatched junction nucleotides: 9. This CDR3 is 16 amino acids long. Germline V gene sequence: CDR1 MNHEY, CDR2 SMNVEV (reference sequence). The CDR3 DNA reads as TGTGCCAGCAGTCCCTACCGACAGGGGCTTAACTATGGCTACACCTTC. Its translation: CASSPYRQGLNYGYTF.

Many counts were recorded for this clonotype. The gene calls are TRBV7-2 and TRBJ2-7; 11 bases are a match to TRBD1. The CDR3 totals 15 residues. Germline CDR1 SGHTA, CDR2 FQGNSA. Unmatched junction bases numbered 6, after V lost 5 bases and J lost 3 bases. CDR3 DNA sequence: TGTGCCAGCAGCCCCCAGGGACAGGGGGGCTACGAGCAGTACTTC. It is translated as CASSPQGQGGYEQYF.

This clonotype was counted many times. CDR3: CASRVPSAYEQYF. The CDR3 DNA reads as TGTGCCAGCAGGGTTCCCTCGGCCTACGAGCAGTACTTC. The rearrangement joins TRBV28 to TRBJ2-7; D not certain. Trimming removed 6 bases at V and 2 bases at J, with 11 bases between. In germline, CDR1 is MDHEN, CDR2 SYDVKM. The CDR3 is made up of 13 amino acids.

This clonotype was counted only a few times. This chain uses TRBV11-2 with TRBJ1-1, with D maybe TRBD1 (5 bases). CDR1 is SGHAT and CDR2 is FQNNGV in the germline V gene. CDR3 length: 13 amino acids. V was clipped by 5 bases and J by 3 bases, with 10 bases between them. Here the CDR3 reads CASSREQDTEAFF. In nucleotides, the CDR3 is TGTGCCAGCAGCAGAGAACAGGACACTGAAGCTTTCTTT.

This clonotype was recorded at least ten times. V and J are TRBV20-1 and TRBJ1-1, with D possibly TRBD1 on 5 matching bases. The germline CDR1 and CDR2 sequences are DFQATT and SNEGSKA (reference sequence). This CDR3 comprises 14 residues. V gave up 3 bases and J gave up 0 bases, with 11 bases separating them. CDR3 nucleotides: TGCAGTGCTAGGGGGGGTAACATGAACACTGAAGCTTTCTTT. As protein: CSARGGNMNTEAFF.

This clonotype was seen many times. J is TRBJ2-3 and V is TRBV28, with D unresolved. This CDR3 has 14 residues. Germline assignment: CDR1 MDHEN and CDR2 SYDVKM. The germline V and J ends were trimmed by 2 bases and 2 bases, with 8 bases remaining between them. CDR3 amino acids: CASSLLDHTDTQYF. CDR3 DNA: TGTGCCAGCAGTTTACTAGACCACACAGATACGCAGTATTTT.

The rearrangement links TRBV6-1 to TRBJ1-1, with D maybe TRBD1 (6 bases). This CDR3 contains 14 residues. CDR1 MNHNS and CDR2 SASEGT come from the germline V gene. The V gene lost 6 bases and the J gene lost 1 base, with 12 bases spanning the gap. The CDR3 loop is CASRRGGSNTEAFF. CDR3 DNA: TGTGCCAGCAGGAGGGGGGGCTCGAACACTGAAGCTTTCTTT.

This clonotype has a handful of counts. The CDR3 nucleotides are TGTGCCAGCAGCCGACCGGGACAGGGCAATGAGCAGTTCTTC. This codes for CASSRPGQGNEQFF. The rearrangement joins TRBV5-4 to TRBJ2-1; 9 nucleotides align to TRBD1. The V segment lost 4 bases and the J segment 6 bases; nucleotides outside the gene matches: 5. Germline V lookup: CDR1 SGHNT, CDR2 YYREEE (reference sequence). The length of the CDR3 is 14 residues.

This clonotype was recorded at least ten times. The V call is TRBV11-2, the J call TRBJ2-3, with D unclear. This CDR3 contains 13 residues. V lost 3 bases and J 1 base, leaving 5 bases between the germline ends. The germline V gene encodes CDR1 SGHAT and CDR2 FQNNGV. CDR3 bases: TGTGCCAGCAGCTTCGGCCGCACAGATACGCAGTATTTT. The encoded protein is CASSFGRTDTQYF.

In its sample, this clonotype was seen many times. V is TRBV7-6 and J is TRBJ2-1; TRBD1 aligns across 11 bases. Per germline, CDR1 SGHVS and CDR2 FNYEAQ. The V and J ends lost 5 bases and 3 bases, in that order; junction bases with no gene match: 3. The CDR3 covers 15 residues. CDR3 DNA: TGTGCCAGCAGCCGCGGGACAGGGGGCTACAATGAGCAGTTCTTC. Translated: CASSRGTGGYNEQFF.

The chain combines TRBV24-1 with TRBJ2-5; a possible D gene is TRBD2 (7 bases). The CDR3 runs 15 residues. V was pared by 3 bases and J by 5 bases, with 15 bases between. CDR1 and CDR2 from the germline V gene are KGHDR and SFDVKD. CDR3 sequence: CATSDPRGAAETQYF. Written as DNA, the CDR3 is TGTGCCACCAGTGATCCCCGGGGGGCTGCGGAGACCCAGTACTTC.

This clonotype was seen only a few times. The chain's CDR3 is CARKESSGELFF. In DNA form, the CDR3 reads TGTGCCAGGAAAGAGAGCTCCGGGGAGCTGTTTTTT. The V gene is TRBV2, the J gene TRBJ2-2; D is unresolved. V was clipped by 9 bases and J by 6 bases, with 11 bases between them. In germline, CDR1 is SNHLY, CDR2 FYNNEI. The CDR3 length is 12 residues.

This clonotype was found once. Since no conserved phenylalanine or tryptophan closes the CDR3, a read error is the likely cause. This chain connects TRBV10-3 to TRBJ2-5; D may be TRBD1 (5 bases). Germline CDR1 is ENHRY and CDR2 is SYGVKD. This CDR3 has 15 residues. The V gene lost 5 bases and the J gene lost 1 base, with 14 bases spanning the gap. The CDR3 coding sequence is TGTGCCATCAGTAGTGTAGGTCAGGGCCAAGAGACCCAGTACTCC. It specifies CAISSVGQGQETQYS.

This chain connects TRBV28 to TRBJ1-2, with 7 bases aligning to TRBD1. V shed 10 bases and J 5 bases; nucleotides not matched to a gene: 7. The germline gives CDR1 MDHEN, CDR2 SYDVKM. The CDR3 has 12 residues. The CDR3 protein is CATGQAAYGYTF. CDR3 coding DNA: TGTGCCACAGGACAGGCTGCTTATGGCTACACCTTC.

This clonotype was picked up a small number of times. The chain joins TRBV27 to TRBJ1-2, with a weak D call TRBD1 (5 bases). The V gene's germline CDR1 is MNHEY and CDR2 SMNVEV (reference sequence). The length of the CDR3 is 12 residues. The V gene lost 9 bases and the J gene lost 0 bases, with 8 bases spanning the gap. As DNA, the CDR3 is TGTGCCAGTTGGGGGGCTAACTATGGCTACACCTTC. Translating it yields CASWGANYGYTF.

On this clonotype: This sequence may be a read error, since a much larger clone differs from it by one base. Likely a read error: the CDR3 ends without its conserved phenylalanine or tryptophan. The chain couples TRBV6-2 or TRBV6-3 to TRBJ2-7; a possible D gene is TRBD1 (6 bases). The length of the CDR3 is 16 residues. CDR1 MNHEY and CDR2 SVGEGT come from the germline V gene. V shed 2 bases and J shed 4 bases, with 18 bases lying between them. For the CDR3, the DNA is TGTGCCAGCAGTTACGAACAGGGCATCAGGCGGTACGAGCAGTACCTC. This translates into CASSYEQGIRRYEQYL.

The CDR3 loop is CASSQGTLSSYEQYF. The CDR3, as DNA: TGCGCCAGCAGCCAAGGGACGTTAAGCTCCTACGAGCAGTACTTC. This chain joins TRBV4-3 and TRBJ2-7; D unclear. Germline loops: CDR1 LGHNA, CDR2 YSLEER. The CDR3 runs 15 residues. Trimming shortened V by 1 base and J by 0 bases, and 10 bases separated the two germline ends.

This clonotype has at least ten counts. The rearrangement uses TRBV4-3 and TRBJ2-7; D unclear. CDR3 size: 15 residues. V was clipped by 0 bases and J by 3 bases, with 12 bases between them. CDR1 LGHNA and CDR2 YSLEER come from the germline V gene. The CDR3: CASSQDLGDFYEQYF. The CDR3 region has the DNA TGCGCCAGCAGCCAAGATCTTGGCGATTTCTACGAGCAGTACTTC.

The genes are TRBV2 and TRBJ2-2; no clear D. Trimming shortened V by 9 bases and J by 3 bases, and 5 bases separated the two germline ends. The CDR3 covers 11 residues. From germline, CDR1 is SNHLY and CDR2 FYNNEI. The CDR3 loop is CASKDTGELFF. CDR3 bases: TGTGCCAGTAAGGACACCGGGGAGCTGTTTTTT. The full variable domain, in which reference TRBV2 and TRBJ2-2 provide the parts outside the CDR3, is EPEVTQTPSHQVTQMGQEVILRCVPISNHLYFYWYRQILGQKVEFLVSFYNNEISEKSEIFDDQFSVERPDGSNFTLKIRSTKLEDSAMYFCASKDTGELFFGEGSRLTVL.

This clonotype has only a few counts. CDR3 region: CASTPQPSNTGELFF. The CDR3 nucleotides are TGTGCCAGTACCCCCCAGCCGTCGAACACCGGGGAGCTGTTTTTT. V usage is TRBV19 and J usage is TRBJ2-2; D uncertain. Looked up from germline, CDR1 is LNHDA and CDR2 is SQIVND (reference sequence). The ends were cut back, 7 bases at V and 0 bases at J, with 12 bases in the middle. There are 15 residues in the CDR3.

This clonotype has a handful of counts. CDR3 protein: CASSQDRLEGTGELFF. In DNA form, the CDR3 reads TGCGCCAGCAGCCAAGATCGTCTCGAAGGGACCGGGGAGCTGTTTTTT. The chain combines TRBV4-1 with TRBJ2-2; D uncertain. Germline V gives CDR1 MGHRA, CDR2 YSYEKL. V gave up 0 bases and J gave up 5 bases, with 13 bases separating them. CDR3 length: 16 residues.

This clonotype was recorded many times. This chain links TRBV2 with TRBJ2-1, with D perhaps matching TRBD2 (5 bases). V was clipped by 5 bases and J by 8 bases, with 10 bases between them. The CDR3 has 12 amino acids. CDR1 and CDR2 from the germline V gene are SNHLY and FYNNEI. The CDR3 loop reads CASSLAVHEQFF. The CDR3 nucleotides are TGTGCCAGCAGTCTAGCCGTCCATGAGCAGTTCTTC.